The text below deals with one T cell receptor beta chain. Antigen unknown. This record belongs to a study of shared clonotypes between healthy human individuals. The length of the CDR3 is 17 residues. The V gene end was trimmed by 1 base and the J gene end by 9 bases; junction bases not matched to a gene: 11. Germline V gives CDR1 SGHDT, CDR2 YYEEEE. Produced via immunoSEQ multiplex PCR; TCRdb's table is partial and in-frame only. Among 2,500,000 or so clones, around 93% were seen once, and the ten largest hold around 0.38%. Caucasian adults residing in Nashville, Tennessee made up all the donors. Study-wide results and limits: Read depth was anticipated to influence clonotype sharing among donors.

The chain joins TRBV5-6 to TRBJ2-1; 12 nucleotides align to TRBD2. This receptor was taken from a man aged 18 to 30 in good health. Some clones in this sample may be carry-over from other donors' samples. Source material: naive CD4+ T cells from PBMCs. Documented subset: CD45RA+ positively selected. CDR3 loop: CASSLPRSSGRAGEQFF. The CDR3 DNA is TGTGCCAGCAGCTTGCCCCGCTCTAGCGGGAGGGCGGGTGAGCAGTTCTTC. The full variable domain, in which reference TRBV5-6 and TRBJ2-1 provide the parts outside the CDR3, is DAGVTQSPTHLIKTRGQQVTLRCSPKSGHDTVSWYQQALGQGPQFIFQYYEEEERQRGNFPDRFSGHQFPNYSSELNVNALLLGDSALYLCASSLPRSSGRAGEQFFGPGTRLTVL.